This is a list of T cell receptor beta chains from one sample in a study of shared clonotypes between healthy human individuals. Profiled with immunoSEQ multiplex PCR; TCRdb holds only in-frame clones, not every one. This sample carries over a million clones, about three quarters of them seen once, and the ten largest clones take around 1.5%. Input material: memory CD4+ T cells sorted from blood. Source of these receptors: a man between 18 and 29 years old in good health. CDR3s include the opening cysteine and the closing phenylalanine or tryptophan. A D gene is named only where the DNA matches it firmly. Rows may omit the clone size; those that give it use once, few, many or a size class.

TRBJ1-1 NA NA 15 TRBV7-8 TGTGCCAGCAGCTCCCATTGGCCCATGAACACTGAAGCTTTCTTT CASSSHWPMNTEAFF
TRBJ2-1 NA NA 13 TRBV28 TGTGCCAGCAGTTATTATGCGGACAATGAGCAGTTCTTC CASSYYADNEQFF
TRBJ2-5 few NA 13 TRBV7-2 TGTGCCAGCAGCTTAGGTAGCGCAGAGACCCAGTACTTC CASSLGSAETQYF
TRBJ2-7 NA TRBD1 15 TRBV5-1 TGCGCCAGCAGCTGGGGGTCGGACAGGGGGAACGAGCAGTACTTC CASSWGSDRGNEQYF
TRBJ1-4 NA NA 17 TRBV4-1 TGCGCCAGCAGCCAAGATGGTCCTAGTACTTGGGCTGAAAAACTGTTTTTT CASSQDGPSTWAEKLFF
TRBJ1-2 NA NA 12 TRBV15 TGTGCCACCAGCAGAGAATCCTATGGCTACACCTTC CATSRESYGYTF
TRBJ2-3 NA TRBD1 16 TRBV19 TGTGCCAGTACCCCCACCGGGACAGGGTACACAGATACGCAGTATTTT CASTPTGTGYTDTQYF
TRBJ1-5 NA NA 15 TRBV30 TGTGCCTGGAGTGTAGCAGGGAGAGGCAATCAGCCCCAGCATTTT CAWSVAGRGNQPQHF
TRBJ2-3 once NA 13 TRBV11-3 TGTGCCAGTCGAGGAGAAAACACAGATACGCAGTATTTT CASRGENTDTQYF
TRBJ1-5 NA NA 14 TRBV5-1 TGCGCCAGCAGCTTGGATCTGGGAATTGGGCCCCAGCATTTT CASSLDLGIGPQHF
TRBJ2-2 few NA 13 TRBV5-1 TGCGCCAGCAGCTTGTCAGGTCCCGGGGAGCTGTTTTTT CASSLSGPGELFF
TRBJ2-1 once TRBD2 15 TRBV5-4 TGTGCCAGCAGCCCCGGGACTAGCGGCTACAATGAGCAGTTCTTC CASSPGTSGYNEQFF
TRBJ2-3 NA NA 12 TRBV30 TGTGCCTGGAGCCCACAGACAGATACGCAGTATTTT CAWSPQTDTQYF
TRBJ2-1 once NA 18 TRBV11-2 TGTGCCAGCAGCTCAGCCTTTGGGCGGGACGACCTGTTTAGTGAGCAGTTCTTC CASSSAFGRDDLFSEQFF
TRBJ2-7 NA NA 13 TRBV2 TGTGCCAGCAGGGCAGGGGGGTTGGGCGAGCAGTACTTC CASRAGGLGEQYF
TRBJ1-1 few NA 15 TRBV2 TGTGCCAGCAGAGAACAGGGTCGGAAGAACACTGAAGCTTTCTTT CASREQGRKNTEAFF
TRBJ1-1 NA TRBD1 15 TRBV28 TGTGCCAGCACGGGGCAGGGGGTCTGGAACACTGAAGCTTTCTTT CASTGQGVWNTEAFF
TRBJ2-2 NA NA 15 TRBV7-6 TGTGCCAGCAGCTTCCCCCAGCAGGGGACCGGGGAGCTGTTTTTT CASSFPQQGTGELFF
TRBJ2-1 NA NA 12 TRBV5-1 TGCGCCAGCAGCTTGGGCGTCAGGGAGCAGTTCTTC CASSLGVREQFF
TRBJ2-3 NA NA 11 TRBV20-1 TGCAGTCCGTCCAAGTCCGATACGCAGTATTTT CSPSKSDTQYF
TRBJ2-2 NA NA 12 TRBV6-1 TGTGCCAGCCAGAAGGGGGCCGGGGAGCTGTTTTTT CASQKGAGELFF
TRBJ2-5 NA TRBD2 17 TRBV7-9 TGTGCCAGCAGGGCCGGGACTAGCGGGGGGGCCCGTGAGACCCAGTACTTC CASRAGTSGGARETQYF
TRBJ2-5 once NA 14 TRBV6-1 TGTGCCAGCATCCAAGCGGCCCAGGCAGAGACCCAGTACTTC CASIQAAQAETQYF
TRBJ1-1 NA TRBD1 15 TRBV7-8 TGTGCCAGCAGTCGAGGGGGCTATGCGAACACTGAAGCTTTCTTT CASSRGGYANTEAFF
TRBJ2-1 NA NA 13 TRBV5-4 TGTGCCAGCAGCTTGGACGGGGCCGGTGAGCAGTTCTTC CASSLDGAGEQFF
TRBJ1-1 once NA 15 TRBV1 TGCACCAGCAGCCAAGAAGACAGTGAGAACACTGAAGCTTTCTTT CTSSQEDSENTEAFF
TRBJ1-5 NA TRBD1 14 TRBV28 TGTGCCAGCAGTTCGACAGGGCCCAATCAGCCCCAGCATTTT CASSSTGPNQPQHF
TRBJ1-2 NA TRBD1 18 TRBV28 TGTGCCAGCAGCCGAATCGGGACAGGGGGCGATAGTAGCTATGGCTACACCTTC CASSRIGTGGDSSYGYTF
TRBJ2-2 once TRBD1 15 TRBV28 TGTGCCAGCAGACTCGGGACAGGGGCTGCCGGGGAGCTGTTTTTT CASRLGTGAAGELFF
TRBJ2-1 NA NA 14 TRBV27 TGTGCCAGCAGTTTACAGGGGCGATACAATGAGCAGTTCTTC CASSLQGRYNEQFF
TRBJ1-5 NA NA 16 TRBV19 TGTGCCAGTAGAGAAATCTTGGGGCCAAGAAATCAGCCCCAGCATTTT CASREILGPRNQPQHF
TRBJ2-5 NA NA 14 TRBV11-3 TGTGCCAGCAGCTTAGGGGGTCAGGAGGAGACCCAGTACTTC CASSLGGQEETQYF
TRBJ2-1 NA TRBD2 18 TRBV7-9 TGTGCCAGCAGCTTAGCCCTAGCGGGGTCCCCCCAAGACAATGAGCAGTTCTTC CASSLALAGSPQDNEQFF
TRBJ2-1 NA TRBD2 15 TRBV5-1 TGCGCCAGCAGCTGGACTAGCGGAGTTTACAATGAGCAGTTCTTC CASSWTSGVYNEQFF
TRBJ2-3 NA NA 14 TRBV29-1 TGCAGCGTTGAGGTGTCAGGGAAAGCAGATACGCAGTATTTT CSVEVSGKADTQYF
TRBJ2-7 once NA 14 TRBV7-2 TGTGCCAGCAGCTTAGCGAGGGGGACTACCGAGCAGTACTTC CASSLARGTTEQYF
TRBJ1-6 NA NA 14 TRBV5-5 TGTGCCAGCGGCTATGGGGGGGCAAATTCACCCCTCCACTTT CASGYGGANSPLHF
TRBJ2-2 NA TRBD1 17 TRBV2 TGTGCCAGCAGTTCCAAAACAGGGGGCTCGGGTACCGGGGAGCTGTTTTTT CASSSKTGGSGTGELFF
TRBJ2-1 NA NA 14 TRBV29-1 TGCAGCGTTGGGGGACCTCATGAATACAATGAGCAGTTCTTC CSVGGPHEYNEQFF
TRBJ2-7 NA TRBD1 14 TRBV6-6 TGTGCCAGCAGCCGCGGGACAGGACCCTACGAGCAGTACTTC CASSRGTGPYEQYF
TRBJ2-3 NA NA 13 TRBV6-1 TGTGCCAGCAGGGGAGGTAGAACAGATACGCAGTATTTT CASRGGRTDTQYF
TRBJ1-5 few NA 14 TRBV6-1 TGTGCCAGCAGCTCTGACCCTGGCGGTCAGCCCCAGCATTTT CASSSDPGGQPQHF
TRBJ2-3 NA TRBD2 15 TRBV30 TGTGCCTGGAGTGTAGGAGCGGGGGGGCTAGATACGCAGTATTTT CAWSVGAGGLDTQYF
TRBJ2-7 NA TRBD1 14 TRBV5-1 TGCGCCAGCAGCCCGGGACAGCGAAGCGACGAGCAGTACTTC CASSPGQRSDEQYF
TRBJ1-2 NA NA 13 TRBV5-6 TGTGCCAGCAGTCTCGACAGATCCTATGGCTACACCTTC CASSLDRSYGYTF
TRBJ1-2 NA NA 13 TRBV18 TGTGCCAGCTCACCGGACCGCTCCTATGGCTACACCTTC CASSPDRSYGYTF
TRBJ1-2 NA TRBD1 16 TRBV28 TGTGCCAGCAGTCTTCCTCCGAGAGGGGGCTCTGAGGGCTACACCTTC CASSLPPRGGSEGYTF
TRBJ2-1 few TRBD2 15 TRBV18 TGTGCCAGCTCAACGGGACTAGCGGTCAACAATGAGCAGTTCTTC CASSTGLAVNNEQFF
TRBJ1-1 few NA 13 TRBV7-8 TGTGCCAGCAGCCCCCTGGTGGGCACTGAAGCTTTCTTT CASSPLVGTEAFF
TRBJ1-4 NA TRBD1 17 TRBV7-9 TGTGCCAGCAGCTTAGCAAGACTGACAGGGTGGAATGAAAAACTGTTTTTT CASSLARLTGWNEKLFF